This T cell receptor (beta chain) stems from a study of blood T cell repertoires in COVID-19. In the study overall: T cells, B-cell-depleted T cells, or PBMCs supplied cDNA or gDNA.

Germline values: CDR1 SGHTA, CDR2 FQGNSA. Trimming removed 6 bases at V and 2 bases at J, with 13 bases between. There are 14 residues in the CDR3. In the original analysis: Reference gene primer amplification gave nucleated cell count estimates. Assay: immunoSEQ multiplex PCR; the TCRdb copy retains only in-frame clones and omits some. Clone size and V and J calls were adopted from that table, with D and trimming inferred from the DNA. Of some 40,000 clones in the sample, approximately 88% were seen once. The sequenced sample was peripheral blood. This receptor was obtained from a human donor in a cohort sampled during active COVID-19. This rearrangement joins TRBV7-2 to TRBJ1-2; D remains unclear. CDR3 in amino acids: CASRTGSLNYGYTF. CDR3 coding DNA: TGTGCCAGCAGGACGGGGAGTCTGAACTATGGCTACACCTTC.